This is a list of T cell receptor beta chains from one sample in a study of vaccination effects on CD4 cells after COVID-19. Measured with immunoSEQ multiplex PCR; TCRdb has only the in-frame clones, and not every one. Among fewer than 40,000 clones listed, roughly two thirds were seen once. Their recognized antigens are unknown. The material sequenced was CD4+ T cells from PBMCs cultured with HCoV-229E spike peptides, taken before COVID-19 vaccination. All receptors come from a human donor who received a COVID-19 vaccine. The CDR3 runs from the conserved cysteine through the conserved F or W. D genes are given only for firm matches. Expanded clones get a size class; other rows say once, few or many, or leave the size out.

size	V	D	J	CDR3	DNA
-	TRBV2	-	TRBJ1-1	CASSETLGGVIEDTEAFF	TGTGCCAGCAGTGAAACCCTGGGGGGGGTTATCGAGGACACTGAAGCTTTCTTT
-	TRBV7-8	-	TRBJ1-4	CASSFQGSEKLFF	TGTGCCAGCAGCTTCCAGGGGAGCGAAAAACTGTTTTTT
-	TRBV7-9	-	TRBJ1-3	CASSPGSGVAGNTIYF	TGTGCCAGCAGCCCAGGGTCGGGAGTGGCCGGAAACACCATATATTTT
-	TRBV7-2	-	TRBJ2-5	CASSPGGPQETQYF	TGTGCCAGCAGCCCAGGGGGGCCCCAAGAGACCCAGTACTTC
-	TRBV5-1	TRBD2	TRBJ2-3	CASTDSGRGDTQYF	TGCGCCAGCACGGATAGCGGGAGGGGAGATACGCAGTATTTT
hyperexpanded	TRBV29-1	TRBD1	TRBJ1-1	CSVTGLNTEAFF	TGCAGCGTGACAGGGCTGAACACTGAAGCTTTCTTT
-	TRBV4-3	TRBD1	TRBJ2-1	CASSQERTGGLGEQFF	TGCGCCAGCAGCCAAGAAAGAACAGGGGGATTGGGTGAGCAGTTCTTC
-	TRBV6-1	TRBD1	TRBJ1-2	CASSESWTGNGYTF	TGTGCCAGCAGTGAATCCTGGACAGGAAATGGCTACACCTTC
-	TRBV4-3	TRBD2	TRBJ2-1	CASSQTGLAAYQFF	TGCGCCAGCAGCCAAACGGGACTAGCGGCCTATCAGTTCTTC
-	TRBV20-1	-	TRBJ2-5	CSASGPGGDILAQYF	-
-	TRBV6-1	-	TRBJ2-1	CASSEVRINEQFF	TGTGCCAGCAGTGAAGTCAGGATCAATGAGCAGTTCTTC
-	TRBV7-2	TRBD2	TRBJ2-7	CASTTSGRAEQYF	TGTGCCAGCACCACTAGCGGGAGAGCCGAGCAGTACTTC
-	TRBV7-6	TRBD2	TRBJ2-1	CASSLALAGGHEQFF	TGTGCCAGCAGCTTAGCGCTAGCGGGGGGGCATGAGCAGTTCTTC
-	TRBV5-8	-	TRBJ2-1	CASSSPKKSSYNEQFF	TGTGCCAGCAGCTCCCCCAAAAAGAGCTCCTACAATGAGCAGTTCTTC
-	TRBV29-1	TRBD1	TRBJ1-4	CSGGDSNEKLFF	TGCAGCGGAGGGGACAGTAATGAAAAACTGTTTTTT
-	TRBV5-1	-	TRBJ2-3	CASSPGRYDDTQYF	TGCGCCAGCAGCCCGGGACGCTATGACGATACGCAGTATTTT
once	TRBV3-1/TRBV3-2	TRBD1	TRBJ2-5	CASSQRTGFQETQYF	TGTGCCAGCAGCCAGCGGACAGGGTTTCAAGAGACCCAGTACTTC
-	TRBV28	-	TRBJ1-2	CASSFRGGYYGYTF	TGTGCCAGCAGTTTTAGGGGGGGATACTATGGCTACACCTTC
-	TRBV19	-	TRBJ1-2	CASALGNYGYTF	TGTGCCAGTGCCCTAGGCAACTATGGCTACACCTTC
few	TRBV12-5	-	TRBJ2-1	CASSLGGNEQFF	TGTGCTAGTAGTTTGGGGGGCAATGAGCAGTTCTTC
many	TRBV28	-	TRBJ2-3	CASTPFVGGRDTQYF	TGTGCCAGCACCCCCTTCGTGGGTGGGCGGGATACGCAGTATTTT
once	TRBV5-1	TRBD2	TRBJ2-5	CASSTRGGSSETQYF	TGCGCCAGCAGCACCCGGGGGGGCTCTTCCGAGACCCAGTACTTC
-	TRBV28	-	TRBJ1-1	CASSAWGGTPEAFF	TGTGCCAGCAGTGCTTGGGGGGGAACTCCTGAAGCTTTCTTT
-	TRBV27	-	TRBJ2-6	CASSRSPPASGANVLTF	TGTGCCAGCAGTAGATCACCTCCCGCCTCTGGGGCCAACGTCCTGACTTTC
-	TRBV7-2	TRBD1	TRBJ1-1	CASSRDRATEAFF	TGTGCCAGCAGCCGGGACAGGGCCACTGAAGCTTTCTTT
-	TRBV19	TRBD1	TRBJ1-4	CASSIMGQGGEKLFF	TGTGCCAGTAGTATAATGGGACAGGGAGGGGAAAAACTGTTTTTT
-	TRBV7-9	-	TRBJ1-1	CASTLGGRTSNTEAFF	TGTGCCAGCACCTTAGGGGGGCGGACATCCAACACTGAAGCTTTCTTT
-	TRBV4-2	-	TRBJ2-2	CASSQGSGLNTGELFF	TGTGCCAGCAGCCAAGGGTCGGGACTTAACACCGGGGAGCTGTTTTTT
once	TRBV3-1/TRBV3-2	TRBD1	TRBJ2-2	CASAWGQGTGELFF	TGTGCCAGCGCTTGGGGACAGGGAACCGGGGAGCTGTTTTTT
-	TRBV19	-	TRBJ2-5	CASSIWAGGIGPQETQYF	TGTGCCAGTAGTATTTGGGCTGGCGGGATTGGGCCACAAGAGACCCAGTACTTC
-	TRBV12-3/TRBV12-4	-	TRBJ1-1	CASRPPYNTEAFF	TGTGCCAGCAGACCCCCATACAACACTGAAGCTTTCTTT
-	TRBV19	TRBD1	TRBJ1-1	CASSPQRQGRTEAFF	TGTGCCAGTAGTCCCCAAAGACAGGGTCGGACTGAAGCTTTCTTT
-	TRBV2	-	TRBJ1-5	CASKILQGNQPQHF	TGTGCCAGCAAGATTTTACAGGGTAATCAGCCCCAGCATTTT
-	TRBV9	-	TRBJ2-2	CASSVVGGASSGELFF	TGTGCCAGCAGCGTAGTCGGCGGGGCCTCATCCGGGGAGCTGTTTTTT
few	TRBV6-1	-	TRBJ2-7	CASSERLEEYF	TGTGCCAGCAGTGAGAGACTTGAGGAGTACTTC
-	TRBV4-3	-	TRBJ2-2	CASSQEQGGELFF	TGCGCCAGCAGCCAAGAGCAGGGCGGGGAGCTGTTTTTT
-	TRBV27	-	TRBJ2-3	CASSGKGQLSTDTQYF	TGTGCCAGCAGTGGAAAGGGACAATTAAGCACAGATACGCAGTATTTT
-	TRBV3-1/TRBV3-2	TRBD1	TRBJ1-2	CATGSGTGFNYGYTF	TGTGCCACCGGATCCGGGACAGGGTTTAACTATGGCTACACCTTC
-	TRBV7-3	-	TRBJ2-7	CASSSLPGYEQYF	TGTGCCAGCAGCTCTCTCCCGGGCTACGAGCAGTACTTC
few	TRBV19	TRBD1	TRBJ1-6	CASSNRGNNSPLHF	TGTGCCAGTAGCAACAGGGGAAATAATTCACCCCTCCACTTT